This entry lists 29 T cell receptor beta chains sequenced from one sample in a study of molecular identifiers for immune sequencing clone quantification (dated by TCRdb to about 2018). Libraries were prepared through PCR. The instrument was an Illumina HiSeq 4000. TCRdb itself trimmed the public reads at Q25 with fastp, ran MiXCR and retained productive beta chains. Rows with one shared CDR3 protein collapse into an entry with the most common genes and DNA. This sample has around 13,000 distinct CDR3 sequences in its table, and 15% to 20% of those were observed once. The leading ten clones occupy roughly 1.6% of the sample. Source material: naive CD8+ T cells from blood, with Jurkat cell RNA spiked in. The cell subset or site label, read with the paper, signifies: FACS-sorted CD8+CD4-CCR7+CD45RA+ naive T cells. All receptors come from a human donor in good health. Some libraries in this study had Jurkat cell RNA spiked in.

This clonotype appeared a few times. The chain links TRBV6-5 to TRBJ2-1, with D possibly being TRBD1 (6 bases). Trimming left V 0 bases short and J 10 bases short, with 13 bases between. The CDR3 consists of 14 residues. Per germline, CDR1 MNHEY and CDR2 SVGAGI. The CDR3, as DNA: TGTGCCAGCAGTTACTCCCCCGGGACAAAAGAGCAGTTCTTC. Translated: CASSYSPGTKEQFF.

This clonotype has a count of ten or more. This chain connects TRBV24-1 to TRBJ2-1; 8 nucleotides align to TRBD2. The V gene's germline CDR1 is KGHDR and CDR2 SFDVKD. The CDR3 covers 16 residues. The J segment lost 0 bases and the V segment lost 5 bases, leaving 5 bases of the junction unmatched. CDR3 loop: CATSGLGLVSYNEQFF. The CDR3, as DNA: TGTGCCACCAGTGGCCTGGGACTAGTCTCCTACAATGAGCAGTTCTTC.

Worth noting for this clonotype: A single base separates this from a much larger clone, so it may be a read error. This chain uses TRBV3-1 with TRBJ2-5; 13 bases align to TRBD2. The germline gives CDR1 LGHDT, CDR2 YNNKEL (reference sequence). The CDR3 is 16 residues long. The CDR3 DNA follows: TGTGCCAGCAGCGTTACGACTAGCGGGAGGCGGGAGACCCGGTACTTC. It codes for CASSVTTSGRRETRYF.

A remark on this clonotype: A much larger clone sits a single nucleotide away, making a read error possible. The chain carries TRBV14 and TRBJ2-3; D is perhaps TRBD1 or TRBD2 (5 bases each). The V end was cut by 4 bases, the J end by 0 bases, with 11 bases between. Germline assignment: CDR1 SGHDN and CDR2 FVKESK. This CDR3 region has 15 residues. CDR3 DNA sequence: TGTGCCAGCAGCCCTTACCGGGGCAGCACAGATACGCAGTATTTT. Translated, it gives CASSPYRGSTDTQYF.

This clonotype was picked up many times. As DNA, the CDR3 is TGTGCCAGCAGTTTGGGGAATCTAGCGGTGGGGGGGTACGAGCAGTACTTC. It codes for CASSLGNLAVGGYEQYF. The chain uses TRBV28 and TRBJ2-7, with 7 bases aligning to TRBD2. This CDR3 region has 17 residues. The trim removed 3 bases at V and 4 bases at J, leaving 15 bases unmatched. Germline-derived CDR1 and CDR2 are MDHEN and SYDVKM.

This clonotype came up many times. The chain joins TRBV27 to TRBJ2-4; D might be TRBD1 or TRBD2, each matching 5 bases. CDR3 length equals 16 residues. The germline V gene has CDR1 MNHEY and CDR2 SMNVEV (reference sequence). Deletions cut 0 bases from V and 1 base from J, with 10 bases between. As DNA, the CDR3 is TGTGCCAGCAGTTTATCGCTGGGGACGGCCAAAAACATTCAGTACTTC. Amino acids: CASSLSLGTAKNIQYF.

By share of the sample, this clonotype is medium-sized. This chain connects TRBV13 to TRBJ2-3; 8 bases fit TRBD1. This CDR3 is 16 amino acids long. Germline CDR1 and CDR2: PRHDT and FYEKMQ (reference sequence). The J segment lost 2 bases and the V segment lost 5 bases, leaving 9 bases of the junction unmatched. The CDR3 region has the DNA TGTGCCAGCAGCCTCGCGGGACAGGCACTCACAGATACGCAGTATTTT. Translation: CASSLAGQALTDTQYF. Full variable domain (outside the CDR3, taken from reference TRBV13 and TRBJ2-3): AAGVIQSPRHLIKEKRETATLKCYPIPRHDTVYWYQQGPGQDPQFLISFYEKMQSDKGSIPDRFSAQQFSDYHSELNMSSLELGDSALYFCASSLAGQALTDTQYFGPGTRLTVL.

This clonotype is medium-sized. The chain carries TRBV29-1 and TRBJ2-1, with D perhaps matching TRBD2 (6 bases). Germline loops: CDR1 SQVTM, CDR2 ANQGSEA. This CDR3 has 16 amino acids. Trimming took off 0 bases at V and 6 bases at J, with 18 bases between the two ends. CDR3 protein: CSVEDWGVRSGNEQFF. The CDR3 DNA reads TGCAGCGTTGAAGATTGGGGGGTGCGCTCGGGCAATGAGCAGTTCTTC.

This clonotype was picked up a small number of times. The CDR3 end shows no conserved phenylalanine or tryptophan, and so a read error is likely. J is TRBJ2-7 and V is TRBV7-6; D is perhaps TRBD2 (5 bases). The germline V and J ends were trimmed by 9 bases and 6 bases, with 24 bases remaining between them. CDR1 is SGHVS and CDR2 is FNYEAQ in the germline V gene. The CDR3 contains 15 residues. CDR3 nucleotide sequence: TGTGCCAGTAACAGACTCCTGGACTCACCGGGCGAGCAGTACCTC. Residues: CASNRLLDSPGEQYL.

This clonotype showed up just a few times. A much larger clone differs from this one at a single base, so this may be a read error. The V gene is TRBV12-3 or TRBV12-4, the J gene TRBJ1-2; D is uncertain. The V gene lost 0 bases and the J gene lost 8 bases, with 13 bases spanning the gap. The CDR3 extends over 14 amino acids. CDR3 nucleotides: TGTGCCAGCAGTTTAGCGCGGTACCGCGAAGGCTACACCTTC. Encoded protein: CASSLARYREGYTF.

By sample fraction, this clonotype is medium-sized. V is TRBV5-5 and J is TRBJ1-2; D remains unclear. Trimming left V 0 bases short and J 4 bases short, with 13 bases between. The CDR3 covers 15 residues. Germline-derived CDR1 and CDR2 are SGHKS and YYEKEE (reference sequence). CDR3 nucleotides: TGTGCCAGCAGCTTGGAATCAGCTGTCCTCTATGGCTACACCTTC. It translates to CASSLESAVLYGYTF.

In this sample, this clonotype is medium-sized (0.01 to 0.1%). This rearrangement joins TRBV2 to TRBJ2-3; 10 nucleotides align to TRBD1. Germline CDR1 reads SNHLY; CDR2 reads FYNNEI. V lost 0 bases to trimming and J lost 5 bases; unmatched junction nucleotides: 5. This CDR3 is 16 amino acids long. The CDR3, as DNA: TGTGCCAGCAGTGAAGCGGGACAGGGGCTACAAGATACGCAGTATTTT. Its protein is CASSEAGQGLQDTQYF.

There are many counts of this clonotype. The V gene is TRBV29-1, the J gene TRBJ2-7; TRBD2 aligns across 9 bases. The V and J ends lost 1 base and 0 bases, in that order; junction bases with no gene match: 7. The CDR3 totals 16 residues. Per germline, CDR1 SQVTM and CDR2 ANQGSEA. CDR3 loop: CSVEGLAERSSYEQYF. In DNA form, the CDR3 reads TGCAGCGTTGAAGGACTAGCGGAGAGGAGCTCCTACGAGCAGTACTTC.

This clonotype is medium-sized. The rearrangement uses TRBV6-2 or TRBV6-3 and TRBJ2-7, with D tentatively TRBD1 (6 bases). Trimming stripped 5 bases from V and 3 bases from J, with 20 bases between. Looked up from germline, CDR1 is MNHEY and CDR2 is SVGEGT. The length of the CDR3 is 16 residues. The CDR3 reads CASSQMLRTENYEQYF. The CDR3 DNA reads TGTGCCAGCAGTCAGATGCTCCGGACAGAAAACTACGAGCAGTACTTC.

This clonotype ranks as medium-sized. The chain has TRBV11-2 and TRBJ2-3, with 9 bases fitting TRBD2. The CDR3 is 18 residues long. The germline V gene encodes CDR1 SGHAT and CDR2 FQNNGV. Trimming removed 3 bases from V and 2 bases from J; junction bases left unmatched: 12. The CDR3, as DNA: TGTGCCAGCAGCTTTTCTTCTCGGACTAGCGCGGCCACAGATACGCAGTATTTT. Translating gives CASSFSSRTSAATDTQYF. The entire variable domain, with the rest obtained from reference TRBV11-2 and TRBJ2-3, is as follows: EAGVAQSPRYKIIEKRQSVAFWCNPISGHATLYWYQQILGQGPKLLIQFQNNGVVDDSQLPKDRFSAERLKGVDSTLKIQPAKLEDSAVYLCASSFSSRTSAATDTQYFGPGTRLTVL.

By proportion, this clonotype is medium-sized. This chain uses TRBV20-1 with TRBJ2-3; maybe TRBD2 (6 bases). CDR3 length equals 16 residues. Germline assignment: CDR1 DFQATT and CDR2 SNEGSKA (reference sequence). Between the trimmed V and J ends, which lost 3 bases and 0 bases, there was a span of 16 bases. CDR3 DNA: TGCAGTGCTAGTCCCATCGGGGGACCTAGCACAGATACGCAGTATTTT. Translated, it gives CSASPIGGPSTDTQYF.

The table lists this clonotype with many counts. The chain couples TRBV7-2 to TRBJ1-4; 8 bases are a match to TRBD1. The CDR3 sequence is 15 residues long. Trimming at V came to 1 base and at J to 8 bases, leaving 6 bases not matched to a gene. Germline CDR1 reads SGHTA; CDR2 reads FQGNSA. The CDR3 DNA sequence: TGTGCCAGCAGCTTAGGGCAGGGGGCTCGGGAAAAACTGTTTTTT. It encodes CASSLGQGAREKLFF.

In its sample, this clonotype was seen a few times. Given a much more abundant clone one base away, this may be a read error. The chain combines TRBV7-9 with TRBJ2-5, with D tentatively TRBD1 (5 bases). This CDR3 contains 14 residues. Germline-derived CDR1 and CDR2 are SEHNR and FQNEAQ (reference sequence). CDR3 DNA sequence: TGTGCCGGCAGCCAAGGGGCACAAGCAGAGACCCAGTACTTC. This translates into CAGSQGAQAETQYF.

This clonotype ranks as medium-sized. The gene calls are TRBV10-2 and TRBJ2-3; the match to TRBD1 covers 12 bases. The CDR3 runs to 16 residues. In germline, CDR1 is WSHSY, CDR2 SAAADI. V lost 3 bases to trimming and J lost 1 base; unmatched junction nucleotides: 2. Here the CDR3 reads CASSDGTGGGTDTQYF. The CDR3 DNA follows: TGCGCCAGCAGTGACGGGACAGGGGGCGGCACAGATACGCAGTATTTT.

This clonotype was observed a few times. The rearrangement links TRBV29-1 to TRBJ2-1; D is undetermined. The CDR3 spans 12 residues. Germline V CDR1 and CDR2: SQVTM, ANQGSEA. V lost 0 bases, J lost 7 bases, and 7 bases lay in between. CDR3 DNA: TGCAGCGTTGAAGAAAGTTGGAATGAGCAGTTCTTC. This sequence encodes CSVEESWNEQFF.

By share, this clonotype ranks as medium-sized. The rearrangement uses TRBV24-1 and TRBJ2-5, with TRBD2 matching 10 bases. The CDR3 contains 18 residues. Trimming cost V 4 bases and J 1 base; bases outside gene matches: 11. The germline CDR1 and CDR2 sequences are KGHDR and SFDVKD. In nucleotides, the CDR3 is TGTGCCACCAGTGAGATTGCTAGCGGGGGAGGGGGCCAAGAGACCCAGTACTTC. It specifies CATSEIASGGGGQETQYF.

About this clonotype itself: A much larger clonotype is one base distant, so this may be a read error. Here the CDR3 DNA reads TGTGCCAGCGCCCCAGTCCGCGGGGGTGGCAATGAGCAGTTCTTC. Translating gives CASAPVRGGGNEQFF. The V gene is TRBV6-1, the J gene TRBJ2-1; TRBD2 matches 7 bases. Per the germline V gene, CDR1 is MNHNS and CDR2 is SASEGT. Trimming removed 8 bases from V and 6 bases from J; junction bases left unmatched: 13. The CDR3 spans 15 residues.

A word on this clonotype: A much larger clone sits a single nucleotide away, making a read error possible. The chain links TRBV11-2 to TRBJ2-3; D possibly corresponds to TRBD2 (6 bases). Germline values: CDR1 SGHAT, CDR2 FQNNGV. The CDR3 consists of 18 residues. The V end lost 2 bases, the J end lost 1 base, and 19 bases lay between the germline ends. The CDR3 coding sequence is TGTGCCAGCAGCTTACCCCTGGTGACTAGTCAGCGCACAGATACGCAGTATTTT. The encoded protein is CASSLPLVTSQRTDTQYF. Supplemented by reference TRBV11-2 and TRBJ2-3, the full variable domain reads EAGVAQSPRYKIIEKRQSVAFWCNPISGHATLYWYQQILGQGPKLLIQFQNNGVVDDSQLPKDRFSAERLKGVDSTLKIQPAKLEDSAVYLCASSLPLVTSQRTDTQYFGPGTRLTVL.

This clonotype has at least ten counts. J is TRBJ2-2 and V is TRBV10-3; D is possibly TRBD1 (5 bases). Germline CDR1 reads ENHRY; CDR2 reads SYGVKD. Between the trimmed V and J ends, which lost 4 bases and 6 bases, there was a span of 18 bases. The CDR3 length is 16 residues. CDR3 in amino acids: CAISGLAGKWAGELFF. In nucleotides, the CDR3 is TGTGCCATCAGTGGTCTGGCAGGGAAATGGGCCGGGGAGCTGTTTTTT.

This clonotype rates as medium-sized. The chain employs TRBV12-5 and TRBJ2-3; 8 nucleotides align to TRBD2. This CDR3 comprises 15 residues. Per germline, CDR1 LGHNT and CDR2 FRNRAP. V shed 1 base, J shed 3 bases, and the junction held 3 bases outside the gene matches. CDR3 sequence reads: CASGLGSGITDTQYF. The CDR3 DNA follows: TGTGCTAGTGGTTTGGGTAGCGGGATTACAGATACGCAGTATTTT.

This clonotype was counted once. Just one base apart from a much larger clone, this may be a read error. The chain uses TRBV12-5 and TRBJ2-1; D unclear. Trimming removed 0 bases from V and 9 bases from J, with 15 bases in between. Germline loops: CDR1 LGHNT, CDR2 FRNRAP. The CDR3 has 15 residues. CDR3 DNA: TGTGCTAGTGGTTTGGTACGTGGAGTTTATGGTGAGCAGTTCTTC. Its translation: CASGLVRGVYGEQFF.

Many counts were recorded for this clonotype. The chain joins TRBV6-1 to TRBJ2-7, with 7 nucleotides matching TRBD2. CDR3 length: 17 amino acids. V trimming: 0 bases; J trimming: 1 base; junction bases outside the gene matches: 9. Germline values: CDR1 MNHNS, CDR2 SASEGT. CDR3 DNA sequence: TGTGCCAGCAGTGAAGCGCTGTGGGAGGGACTTTCCTACGAGCAGTACTTC. Amino acid sequence: CASSEALWEGLSYEQYF.

The chain is built from TRBV7-9 and TRBJ1-1, with D hard to call. With 5 bases removed from V and 1 base from J, the gap between germline ends came to 14 bases. CDR1 and CDR2 from the germline V gene are SEHNR and FQNEAQ (reference sequence). The CDR3 extends over 15 amino acids. The CDR3: CASSPDSFGNTEAFF. DNA of the CDR3: TGTGCCAGCAGCCCCGACTCGTTTGGGAACACTGAAGCTTTCTTT. The full variable domain, with the rest looked up from reference TRBV7-9 and TRBJ1-1, is DTGVSQNPRHKITKRGQNVTFRCDPISEHNRLYWYRQTLGQGPEFLTYFQNEAQLEKSRLLSDRFSAERPKGSFSTLEIQRTEQGDSAMYLCASSPDSFGNTEAFFGQGTRLTVV.

Regarding this clonotype: This sequence may be a read error, since a much larger clone differs from it by one base. The J gene is TRBJ2-3, the V gene TRBV2; 11 bases fit TRBD2. From germline, CDR1 is SNHLY and CDR2 FYNNEI. The CDR3 runs to 17 residues. CDR3 DNA: TGTGCCAGCAACTGGGTAGCGGGAGGGCCTGGTACAGATACGCGGTATTTT. It yields the protein CASNWVAGGPGTDTRYF.